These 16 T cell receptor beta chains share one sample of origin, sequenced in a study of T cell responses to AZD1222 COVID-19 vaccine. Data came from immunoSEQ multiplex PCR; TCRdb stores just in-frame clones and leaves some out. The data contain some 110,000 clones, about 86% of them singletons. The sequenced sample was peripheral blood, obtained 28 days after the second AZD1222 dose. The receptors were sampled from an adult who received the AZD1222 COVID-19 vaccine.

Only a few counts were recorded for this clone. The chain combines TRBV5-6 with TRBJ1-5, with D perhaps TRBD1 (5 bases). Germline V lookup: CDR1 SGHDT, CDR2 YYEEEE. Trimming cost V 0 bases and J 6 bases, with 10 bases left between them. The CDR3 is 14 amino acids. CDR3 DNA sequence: TGTGCCAGCAGCTTGGTAGGGGACTCTCAGCCCCAGCATTTT. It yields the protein CASSLVGDSQPQHF.

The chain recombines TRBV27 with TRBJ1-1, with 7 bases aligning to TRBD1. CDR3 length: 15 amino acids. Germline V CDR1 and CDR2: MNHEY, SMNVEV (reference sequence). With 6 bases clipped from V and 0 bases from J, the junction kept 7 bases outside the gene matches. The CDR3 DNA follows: TGTGCCAGCAGGACTTGGACAGGAGTGAACACTGAAGCTTTCTTT. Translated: CASRTWTGVNTEAFF.

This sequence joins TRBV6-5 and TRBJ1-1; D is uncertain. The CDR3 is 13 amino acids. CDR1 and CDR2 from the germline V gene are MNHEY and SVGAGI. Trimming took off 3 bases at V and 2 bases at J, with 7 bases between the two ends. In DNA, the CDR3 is TGTGCCAGCAGTTATTACCCAAACACTGAAGCTTTCTTT. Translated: CASSYYPNTEAFF.

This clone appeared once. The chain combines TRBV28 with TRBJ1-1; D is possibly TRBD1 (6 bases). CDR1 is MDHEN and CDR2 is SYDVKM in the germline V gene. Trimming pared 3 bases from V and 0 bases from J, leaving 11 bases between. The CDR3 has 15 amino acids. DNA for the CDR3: TGTGCCAGCAGTTTTACAGGGCTATTGAACACTGAAGCTTTCTTT. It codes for CASSFTGLLNTEAFF.

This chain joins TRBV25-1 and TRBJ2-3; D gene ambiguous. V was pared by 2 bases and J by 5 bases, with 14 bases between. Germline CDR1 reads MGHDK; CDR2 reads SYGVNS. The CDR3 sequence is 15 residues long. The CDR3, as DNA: TGTGCCAGCAGTGAACTATTTCTTGCAGGAGATACGCAGTATTTT. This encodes CASSELFLAGDTQYF.

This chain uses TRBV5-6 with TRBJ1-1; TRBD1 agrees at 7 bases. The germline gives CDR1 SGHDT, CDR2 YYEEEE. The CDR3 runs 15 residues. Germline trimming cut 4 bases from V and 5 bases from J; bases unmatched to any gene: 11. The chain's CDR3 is CASSPPEGARTEAFF. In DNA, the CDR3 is TGTGCCAGCAGCCCCCCTGAGGGGGCGCGGACTGAAGCTTTCTTT.

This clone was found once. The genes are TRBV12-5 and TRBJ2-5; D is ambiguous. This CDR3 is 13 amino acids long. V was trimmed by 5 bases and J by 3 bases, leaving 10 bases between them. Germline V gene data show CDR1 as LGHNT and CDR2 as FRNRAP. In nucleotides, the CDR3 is TGTGCTAGTGGTATCTCCTACGAAGAGACCCAGTACTTC. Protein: CASGISYEETQYF.

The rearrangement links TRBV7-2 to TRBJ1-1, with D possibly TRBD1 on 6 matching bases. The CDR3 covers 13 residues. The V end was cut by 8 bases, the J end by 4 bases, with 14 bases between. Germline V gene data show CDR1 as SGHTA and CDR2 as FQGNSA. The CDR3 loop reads CASANGGPTEAFF. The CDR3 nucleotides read TGTGCCAGCGCCAACGGGGGCCCCACTGAAGCTTTCTTT.

DNA for the CDR3: TGCAGTGCTAGTTACAGGGATAACGCCAAAAACATTCAGTACTTC. Residues: CSASYRDNAKNIQYF. The genes are TRBV20-1 and TRBJ2-4, with a tentative D call TRBD1 (6 bases). Trimming removed 3 bases at V and 1 base at J, with 13 bases between. This CDR3 region has 15 residues. Germline loops: CDR1 DFQATT, CDR2 SNEGSKA (reference sequence).

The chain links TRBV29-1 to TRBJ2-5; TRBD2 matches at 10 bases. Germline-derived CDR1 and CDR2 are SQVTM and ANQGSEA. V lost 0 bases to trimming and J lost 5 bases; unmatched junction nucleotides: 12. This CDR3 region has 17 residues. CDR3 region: CSVEDRGLAGEGETQYF. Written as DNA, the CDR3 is TGCAGCGTTGAAGATCGGGGTCTAGCGGGAGAAGGTGAGACCCAGTACTTC.

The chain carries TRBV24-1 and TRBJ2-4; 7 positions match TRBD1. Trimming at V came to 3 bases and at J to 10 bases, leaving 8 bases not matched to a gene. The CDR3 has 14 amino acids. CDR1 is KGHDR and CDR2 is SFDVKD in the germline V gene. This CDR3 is CATSDTGTVGIQYF. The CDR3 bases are TGTGCCACCAGTGATACCGGGACAGTTGGTATTCAGTACTTC.

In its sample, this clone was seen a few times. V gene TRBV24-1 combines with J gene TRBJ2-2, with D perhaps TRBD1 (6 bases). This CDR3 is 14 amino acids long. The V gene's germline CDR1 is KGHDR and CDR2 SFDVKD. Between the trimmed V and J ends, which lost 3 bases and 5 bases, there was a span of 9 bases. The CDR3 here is CATSDPGTTGELFF. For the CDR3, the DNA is TGTGCCACCAGTGATCCAGGGACAACCGGGGAGCTGTTTTTT.

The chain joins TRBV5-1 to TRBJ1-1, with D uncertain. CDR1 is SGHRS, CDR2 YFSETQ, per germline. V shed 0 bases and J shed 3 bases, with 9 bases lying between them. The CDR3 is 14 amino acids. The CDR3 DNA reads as TGCGCCAGCAGCTTGGTGGTTTCGGACACTGAAGCTTTCTTT. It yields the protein CASSLVVSDTEAFF.

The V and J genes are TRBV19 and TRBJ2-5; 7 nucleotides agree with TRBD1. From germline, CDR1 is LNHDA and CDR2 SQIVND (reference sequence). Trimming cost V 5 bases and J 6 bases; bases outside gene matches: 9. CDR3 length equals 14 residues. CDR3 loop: CASSLEGGLKTQYF. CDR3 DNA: TGTGCCAGTAGTCTCGAAGGGGGCTTAAAGACCCAGTACTTC.

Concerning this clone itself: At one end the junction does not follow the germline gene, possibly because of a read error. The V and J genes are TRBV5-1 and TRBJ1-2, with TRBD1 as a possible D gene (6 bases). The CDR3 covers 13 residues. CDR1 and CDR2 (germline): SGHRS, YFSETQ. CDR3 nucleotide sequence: TGCGCCAGCAGGTTGGAGCAGGGGTATGGCTACACCTTC. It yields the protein CASRLEQGYGYTF. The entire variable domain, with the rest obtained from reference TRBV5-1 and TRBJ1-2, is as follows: KAGVTQTPRYLIKTRGQQVTLSCSPISGHRSVSWYQQTPGQGLQFLFEYFSETQRNKGNFPGRFSGRQFSNSRSEMNVSTLELGDSALYLCASRLEQGYGYTFGSGTRLTVV.

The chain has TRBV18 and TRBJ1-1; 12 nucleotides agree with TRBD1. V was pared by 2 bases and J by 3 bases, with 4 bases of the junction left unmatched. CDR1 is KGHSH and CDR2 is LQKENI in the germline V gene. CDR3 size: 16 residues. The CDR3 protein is CASSPWGTGGHTEAFF. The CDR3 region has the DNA TGTGCCAGCTCACCATGGGGGACAGGGGGCCACACTGAAGCTTTCTTT.